The 20 T cell receptor beta chains listed next were all sequenced from one sample in a study of OX40 agonist ivuxolimab in advanced cancers. The repertoire was sequenced with immunoSEQ multiplex PCR; TCRdb's copy has only in-frame clones and lacks some. The repertoire holds about 60,000 clones, with about 85% as singletons. The specimen was CD4+ or CD8+ T cells sorted from blood, collected in a trial of the OX40 agonist ivuxolimab. The receptors come from an adult with an advanced solid tumor such as melanoma, head and neck, liver or kidney cancer.

V and J are TRBV2 and TRBJ1-1; TRBD1 is a possible D gene (6 bases). The CDR3 sequence is 15 residues long. Trimming took 6 bases from V and 6 from J, leaving 20 bases between them. Germline CDR1 and CDR2: SNHLY and FYNNEI. CDR3 DNA: TGTGCCAGCAGCGTACGTACAGGGAAAGCGGCTGAAGCTTTCTTT. Its translation is CASSVRTGKAAEAFF.

The count of this clone is one. V and J are TRBV5-1 and TRBJ1-2; D is unresolved. Per germline, CDR1 SGHRS and CDR2 YFSETQ. The CDR3 length is 13 residues. V lost 0 bases, J lost 2 bases, and 5 bases lay in between. The CDR3 nucleotides are TGCGCCAGCAGCTTGGAATCCAACTATGGCTACACCTTC. This gives the protein CASSLESNYGYTF.

This sequence joins TRBV19 and TRBJ1-4, with a tentative D call TRBD1 (5 bases). Germline loops: CDR1 LNHDA, CDR2 SQIVND (reference sequence). The CDR3 extends over 14 amino acids. Trimming took off 5 bases at V and 7 bases at J, with 14 bases between the two ends. CDR3 in DNA: TGTGCCAGTAGTCCATCAGGGAGGAGTGAAAAACTGTTTTTT. Its protein product is CASSPSGRSEKLFF.

The sample holds a few counts of this clone. This same CDR3 is encoded by further DNA sequences in the sample. In nucleotides, the CDR3 is TGCGCCAGCAGCCAAGACAGGGGCACTGAAGCTTTCTTT. As protein: CASSQDRGTEAFF. V gene TRBV4-3 combines with J gene TRBJ1-1, with D possibly being TRBD1 (6 bases). V was cut by 0 bases and J by 4 bases, with 6 bases left in between. Germline CDR1 is LGHNA and CDR2 is YSLEER. The CDR3 consists of 13 residues.

This chain joins TRBV5-1 and TRBJ2-5; tentatively, D is TRBD1 (5 bases). Trimming stripped 4 bases from V and 4 bases from J, with 20 bases between. The CDR3 sequence is 16 residues long. Germline loops: CDR1 SGHRS, CDR2 YFSETQ. The CDR3 protein is CASSITLTRDGETQYF. The CDR3 nucleotides are TGCGCCAGCAGCATTACACTTACCAGGGATGGAGAGACCCAGTACTTC. Based on the CDR3 plus reference TRBV5-1 and TRBJ2-5, the full variable domain is KAGVTQTPRYLIKTRGQQVTLSCSPISGHRSVSWYQQTPGQGLQFLFEYFSETQRNKGNFPGRFSGRQFSNSRSEMNVSTLELGDSALYLCASSITLTRDGETQYFGPGTRLLVL.

This sequence joins TRBV28 and TRBJ1-5, with no clear D. The V gene lost 6 bases and the J gene lost 6 bases, with 18 bases spanning the gap. Germline V gene sequence: CDR1 MDHEN, CDR2 SYDVKM. This CDR3 has 15 amino acids. In nucleotides, the CDR3 is TGTGCCAGCAGCCCCCCGAACGGACTAAGTCAGCCCCAGCATTTT. Translated: CASSPPNGLSQPQHF.

V usage is TRBV5-5 and J usage is TRBJ1-2; no clear D. The CDR3 runs 12 residues. Germline values: CDR1 SGHKS, CDR2 YYEKEE (reference sequence). V was cut by 0 bases and J by 6 bases, with 6 bases left in between. The CDR3 reads CASSLGSNGYTF. For the CDR3, the DNA is TGTGCCAGCAGCTTGGGAAGCAATGGCTACACCTTC.

The chain is built from TRBV18 and TRBJ2-1; 7 bases agree with TRBD2. V lost 3 bases and J lost 5; bases outside the gene matches: 10. This CDR3 spans 16 amino acids. CDR1 and CDR2 from the germline V gene are KGHSH and LQKENI. The CDR3 nucleotides are TGTGCCAGCTCACCCGAAACTAGCGCGGGGGACAATGAGCAGTTCTTC. It yields the protein CASSPETSAGDNEQFF.

The chain has TRBV27 and TRBJ2-5; a weak D match, TRBD1 (7 bases). Germline-derived CDR1 and CDR2 are MNHEY and SMNVEV (reference sequence). This CDR3 spans 12 amino acids. V was shortened by 8 bases and J by 7 bases, with 14 bases between the two germline ends. The CDR3 is CASGLQGSTQYF. The CDR3 DNA is TGTGCCAGCGGACTACAGGGGTCGACCCAGTACTTC.

The CDR3 region is CASSLGQGDYEQYF. CDR3 DNA: TGTGCCAGCAGTTTGGGACAGGGCGACTACGAGCAGTACTTC. V is TRBV28 and J is TRBJ2-7, with TRBD1 matching 9 bases. The CDR3 extends over 14 amino acids. Germline-derived CDR1 and CDR2 are MDHEN and SYDVKM. Germline trimming cut 3 bases from V and 3 bases from J; bases unmatched to any gene: 3. Full variable domain (missing parts from reference TRBV28 and TRBJ2-7): DVKVTQSSRYLVKRTGEKVFLECVQDMDHENMFWYRQDPGLGLRLIYFSYDVKMKEKGDIPEGYSVSREKKERFSLILESASTNQTSMYLCASSLGQGDYEQYFGPGTRLTVT.

The V gene is TRBV5-1, the J gene TRBJ1-6; 11 nucleotides align to TRBD1. Germline CDR1 is SGHRS and CDR2 is YFSETQ. The CDR3 sequence is 15 residues long. The junction had 5 bases not matched to a gene; V was cut back by 4 bases and J by 8 bases. The chain's CDR3 is CASSQGQGADSPLHF. The DNA of the CDR3 is TGCGCCAGCAGCCAAGGACAGGGGGCGGATTCACCCCTCCACTTT. The full variable domain, rest sourced from reference TRBV5-1 and TRBJ1-6, is KAGVTQTPRYLIKTRGQQVTLSCSPISGHRSVSWYQQTPGQGLQFLFEYFSETQRNKGNFPGRFSGRQFSNSRSEMNVSTLELGDSALYLCASSQGQGADSPLHFGNGTRLTVT.

Notes on this clone: A junction end diverges from the germline sequence, so it may reflect a read error. The chain joins TRBV6-1 to TRBJ1-3; D gene ambiguous. Germline V lookup: CDR1 MNHNS, CDR2 SASEGT. This CDR3 is built from 12 residues. In nucleotides, the CDR3 is TGTGTTACAGAAAGCTCTGGAAGCACCATATATTTT. Encoded protein: CVTESSGSTIYF.

This chain joins TRBV9 and TRBJ1-1; no clear D gene. Trimming took 3 bases from V and 4 from J, leaving 10 bases between them. Germline V lookup: CDR1 SGDLS, CDR2 YYNGEE. The CDR3 spans 13 residues. As DNA, the CDR3 is TGTGCCAGCAGCGCTAATTGGGGCACTGAAGCTTTCTTT. Its protein product is CASSANWGTEAFF.

Here the CDR3 reads CASSLIQGGNSPLHF. CDR3 coding DNA: TGTGCCAGCAGCTTGATCCAGGGCGGCAATTCACCCCTCCACTTT. The chain couples TRBV5-5 to TRBJ1-6, with D perhaps matching TRBD1 (5 bases). Germline V gives CDR1 SGHKS, CDR2 YYEKEE (reference sequence). The CDR3 has 15 residues. The V end lost 1 base, the J end lost 7 bases, and 12 bases lay between the germline ends.

The CDR3 bases are TGTGCCAGCAGCTTAGGGAGGGGACAGCCCCAGCATTTT. Residues: CASSLGRGQPQHF. The chain carries TRBV7-6 and TRBJ1-5; D is possibly TRBD1 (5 bases). Trimming left V 1 base short and J 7 bases short, with 8 bases between. Germline CDR1 SGHVS, CDR2 FNYEAQ. The CDR3 has 13 amino acids.

The chain employs TRBV11-2 and TRBJ2-7; no clear D gene. V gave up 6 bases and J gave up 4 bases, with 7 bases separating them. The CDR3 totals 11 residues. CDR1 and CDR2 (germline): SGHAT, FQNNGV. CDR3 sequence: CASRIGYEQYF. The CDR3, as DNA: TGTGCCAGCAGAATCGGTTACGAGCAGTACTTC. Together with reference TRBV11-2 and TRBJ2-7, the CDR3 gives the full variable domain: EAGVAQSPRYKIIEKRQSVAFWCNPISGHATLYWYQQILGQGPKLLIQFQNNGVVDDSQLPKDRFSAERLKGVDSTLKIQPAKLEDSAVYLCASRIGYEQYFGPGTRLTVT.

This chain links TRBV19 with TRBJ2-1; 7 bases map to TRBD1. The CDR3 totals 17 residues. CDR1 is LNHDA, CDR2 SQIVND, per germline (reference sequence). The trim removed 4 bases at V and 6 bases at J, leaving 15 bases unmatched. The CDR3, as DNA: TGTGCCAGTAGTACCGCAATCACAGGGGTTGGGGTCAATGAGCAGTTCTTC. It codes for CASSTAITGVGVNEQFF.

The chain uses TRBV11-3 and TRBJ1-1; D is ambiguous. V was clipped by 2 bases and J by 2 bases, with 9 bases between them. Germline lookup yields CDR1 SGHNT and CDR2 YENEEA. The CDR3 totals 14 residues. The CDR3 reads CASSLTRTNTEAFF. The CDR3 DNA follows: TGTGCCAGCAGCTTAACAAGGACTAACACTGAAGCTTTCTTT.

This clone was seen only a few times. This chain links TRBV7-2 with TRBJ1-1; D gene ambiguous. The CDR3 has 13 residues. Germline loops: CDR1 SGHTA, CDR2 FQGNSA. With 5 bases removed from V and 1 base from J, the gap between germline ends came to 8 bases. The CDR3 protein is CASSKEGNTEAFF. The CDR3, as DNA: TGTGCCAGCAGCAAAGAAGGGAACACTGAAGCTTTCTTT.

The chain joins TRBV15 to TRBJ2-1; 8 nucleotides agree with TRBD2. V lost 0 bases and J lost 2; bases outside the gene matches: 3. The CDR3 is 16 residues long. In germline, CDR1 is LNHNV, CDR2 YYDKDF (reference sequence). The CDR3 region is CATSRDLGGAYNEQFF. The CDR3 nucleotides are TGTGCCACCAGCAGAGATCTCGGGGGGGCCTACAATGAGCAGTTCTTC. Based on the CDR3 plus reference TRBV15 and TRBJ2-1, the full variable domain is DAMVIQNPRYQVTQFGKPVTLSCSQTLNHNVMYWYQQKSSQAPKLLFHYYDKDFNNEADTPDNFQSRRPNTSFCFLDIRSPGLGDTAMYLCATSRDLGGAYNEQFFGPGTRLTVL.